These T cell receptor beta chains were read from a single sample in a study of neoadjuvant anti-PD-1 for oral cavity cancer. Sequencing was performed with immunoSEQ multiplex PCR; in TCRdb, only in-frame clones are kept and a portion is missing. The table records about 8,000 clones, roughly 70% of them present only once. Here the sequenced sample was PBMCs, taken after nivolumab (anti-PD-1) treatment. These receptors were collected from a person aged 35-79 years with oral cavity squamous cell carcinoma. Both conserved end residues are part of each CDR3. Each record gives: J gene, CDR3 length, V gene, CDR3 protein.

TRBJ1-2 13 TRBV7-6 CASSLDPGGGYTF
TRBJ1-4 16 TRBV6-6 CASSGANGATNEKLFF
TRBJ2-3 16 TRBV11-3 CASSLGVSQITDTQYF
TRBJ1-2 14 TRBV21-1 CASSKGTGGYGYTF
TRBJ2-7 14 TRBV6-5 CASSYSTGTYEQYF
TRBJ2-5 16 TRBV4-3 CASSQGWVGGDETQYF
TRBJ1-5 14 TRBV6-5 CASSYSGANQPQHF
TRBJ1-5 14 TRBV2 CASSPGTSNQPQHF
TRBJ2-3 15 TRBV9 CASASGALSTDTQYF
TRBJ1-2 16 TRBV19 CASSIRTGATNYGYTF
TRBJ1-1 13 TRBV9 CASSADKHTEAFF
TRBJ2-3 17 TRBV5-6 CASSLYGLAGGTDTQYF
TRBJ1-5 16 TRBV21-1 CASSFPGTGEDQPQHF
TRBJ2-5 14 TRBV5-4 CASGLAGGQETQYF
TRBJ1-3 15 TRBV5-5 CASSLDGSSGNTIYF
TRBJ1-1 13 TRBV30 CAWRYLRSTEAFF
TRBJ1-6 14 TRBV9 CASSGGQNNSPLHF
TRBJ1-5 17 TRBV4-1 CASSPFGLLDSNQPQHF
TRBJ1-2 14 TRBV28 CASSSGTGAAGYTF
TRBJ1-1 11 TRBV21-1 CASRGQIEAFF
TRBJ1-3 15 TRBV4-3 CASSLEQGSGNTIYF
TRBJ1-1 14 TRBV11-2 CASSPGQANTEAFF
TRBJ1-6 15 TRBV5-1 CASSLVEGGNSPLHF
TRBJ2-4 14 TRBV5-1 CASSLGLRGDIQYF
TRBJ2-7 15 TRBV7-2 CASSYRGGPSYEQYF
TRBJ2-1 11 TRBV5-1 CASRAGDEQFF